This T cell receptor beta chain was documented in a study of blood T cell repertoires in COVID-19. Assay: immunoSEQ multiplex PCR; the TCRdb copy retains only in-frame clones and omits some. This table holds approximately 110,000 clones, 88% found once. CDR3 length: 17 amino acids. The V gene's germline CDR1 is SGHTA and CDR2 FQGNSA. V was pared by 8 bases and J by 2 bases, with 22 bases between. The specimen sequenced was peripheral blood. The receptor's source is a woman aged 50 to 60 with active or convalescent COVID-19. The chain joins TRBV7-2 to TRBJ2-1; D is possibly TRBD2 (5 bases). The CDR3 region is CASATAAFIRAYNEQFF. The CDR3 region has the DNA TGTGCCAGCGCAACAGCGGCCTTCATTAGGGCCTACAATGAGCAGTTCTTC.